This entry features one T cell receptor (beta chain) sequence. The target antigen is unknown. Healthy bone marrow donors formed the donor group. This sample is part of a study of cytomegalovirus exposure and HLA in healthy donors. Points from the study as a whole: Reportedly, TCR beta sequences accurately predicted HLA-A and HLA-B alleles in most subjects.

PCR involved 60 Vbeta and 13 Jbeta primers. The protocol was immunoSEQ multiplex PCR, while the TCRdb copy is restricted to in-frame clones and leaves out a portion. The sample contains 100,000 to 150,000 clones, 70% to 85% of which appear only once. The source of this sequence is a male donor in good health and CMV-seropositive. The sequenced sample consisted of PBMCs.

The CDR3: CASSSGLWEKLFF. The CDR3 DNA follows: TGTGCCAGCAGCTCAGGGTTGTGGGAAAAACTGTTTTTT. The chain is built from TRBV28 and TRBJ1-4; tentatively, D is TRBD1 (5 bases). The CDR3 runs to 13 residues. The germline gives CDR1 MDHEN, CDR2 SYDVKM. The ends were cut back, 6 bases at V and 8 bases at J, with 13 bases in the middle.